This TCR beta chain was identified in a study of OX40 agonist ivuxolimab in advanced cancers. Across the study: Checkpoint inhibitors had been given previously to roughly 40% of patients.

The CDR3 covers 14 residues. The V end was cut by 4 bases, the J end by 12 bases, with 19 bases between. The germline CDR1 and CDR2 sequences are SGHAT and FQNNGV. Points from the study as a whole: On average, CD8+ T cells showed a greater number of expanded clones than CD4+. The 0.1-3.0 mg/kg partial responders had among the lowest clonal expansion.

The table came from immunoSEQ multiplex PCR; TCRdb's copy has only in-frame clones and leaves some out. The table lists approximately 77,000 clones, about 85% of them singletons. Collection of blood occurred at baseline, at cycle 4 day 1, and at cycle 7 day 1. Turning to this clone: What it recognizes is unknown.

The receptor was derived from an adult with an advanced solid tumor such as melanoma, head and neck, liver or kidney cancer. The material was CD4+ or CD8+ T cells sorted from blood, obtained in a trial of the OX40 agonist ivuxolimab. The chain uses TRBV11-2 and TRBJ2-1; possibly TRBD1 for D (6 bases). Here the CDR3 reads CASSSQKLQGMQFF. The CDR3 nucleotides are TGTGCCAGCAGCTCCCAAAAATTACAGGGAATGCAGTTCTTC.